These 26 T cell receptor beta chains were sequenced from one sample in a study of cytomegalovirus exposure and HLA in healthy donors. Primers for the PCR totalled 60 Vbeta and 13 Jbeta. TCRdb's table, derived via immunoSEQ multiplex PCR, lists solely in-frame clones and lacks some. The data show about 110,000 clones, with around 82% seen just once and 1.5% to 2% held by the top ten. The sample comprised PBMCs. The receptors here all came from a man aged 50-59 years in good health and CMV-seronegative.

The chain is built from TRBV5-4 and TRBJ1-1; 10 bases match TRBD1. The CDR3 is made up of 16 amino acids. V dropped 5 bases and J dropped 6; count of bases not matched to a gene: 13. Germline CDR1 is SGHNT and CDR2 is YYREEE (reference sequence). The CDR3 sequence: CASRQGQGLREAEAFF. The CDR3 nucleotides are TGTGCCAGCAGACAGGGACAGGGGCTCCGGGAGGCTGAAGCTTTCTTT.

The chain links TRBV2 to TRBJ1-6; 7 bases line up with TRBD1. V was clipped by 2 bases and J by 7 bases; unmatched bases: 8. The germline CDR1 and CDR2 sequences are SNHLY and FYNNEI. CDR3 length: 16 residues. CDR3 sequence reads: CASSELWQGGNSPLHF. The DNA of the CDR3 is TGTGCCAGCAGTGAACTGTGGCAGGGGGGAAATTCACCCCTCCACTTT.

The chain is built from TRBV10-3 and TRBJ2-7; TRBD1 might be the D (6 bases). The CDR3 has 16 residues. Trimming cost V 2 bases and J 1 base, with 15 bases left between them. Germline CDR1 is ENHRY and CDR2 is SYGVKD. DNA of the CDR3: TGTGCCATCAGTGAGGGGGGCCATTCCAGTTCCTACGAGCAGTACTTC. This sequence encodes CAISEGGHSSSYEQYF.

CDR3: CASSRQGDSRVTQYF. In DNA, the CDR3 is TGCGCCAGCAGCCGACAGGGAGACAGTAGAGTGACCCAGTACTTC. The chain uses TRBV5-1 and TRBJ2-5; the match to TRBD1 covers 7 bases. Germline CDR1 SGHRS, CDR2 YFSETQ. Trimming at V came to 4 bases and at J to 7 bases, leaving 13 bases not matched to a gene. The CDR3 is 15 residues long.

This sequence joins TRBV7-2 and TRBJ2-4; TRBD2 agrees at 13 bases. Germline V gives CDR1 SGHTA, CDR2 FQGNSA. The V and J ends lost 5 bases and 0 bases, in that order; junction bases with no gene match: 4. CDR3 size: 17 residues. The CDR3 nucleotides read TGTGCCAGCAGCCCAACTAGCGGGGGGGAAGCCAAAAACATTCAGTACTTC. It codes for CASSPTSGGEAKNIQYF.

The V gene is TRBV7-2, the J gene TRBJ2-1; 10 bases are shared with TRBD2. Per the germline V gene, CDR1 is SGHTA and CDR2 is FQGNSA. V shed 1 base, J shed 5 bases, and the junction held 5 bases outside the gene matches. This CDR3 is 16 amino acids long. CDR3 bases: TGTGCCAGCAGCTTAGTGTTGACTAGCGGGCACAATGAGCAGTTCTTC. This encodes CASSLVLTSGHNEQFF.

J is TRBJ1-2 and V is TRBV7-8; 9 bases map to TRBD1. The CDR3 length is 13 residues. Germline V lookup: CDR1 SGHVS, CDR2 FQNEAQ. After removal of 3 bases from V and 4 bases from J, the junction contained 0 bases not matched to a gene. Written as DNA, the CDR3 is TGTGCCAGCAGCTTGGGACAGGGCTATGGCTACACCTTC. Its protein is CASSLGQGYGYTF.

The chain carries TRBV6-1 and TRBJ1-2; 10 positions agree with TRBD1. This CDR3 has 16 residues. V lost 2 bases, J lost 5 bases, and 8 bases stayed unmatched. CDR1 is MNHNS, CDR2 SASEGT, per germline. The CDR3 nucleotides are TGTGCCAGCAGTGAAACGGGACCGGGACAGGGGTATGGCTACACCTTC. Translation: CASSETGPGQGYGYTF.

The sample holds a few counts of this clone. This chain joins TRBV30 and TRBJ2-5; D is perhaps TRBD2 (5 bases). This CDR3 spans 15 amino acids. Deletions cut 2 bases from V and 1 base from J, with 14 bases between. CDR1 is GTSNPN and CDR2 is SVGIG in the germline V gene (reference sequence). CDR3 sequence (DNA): TGTGCCTGGAGTACCCGGGGTGGGGTCCAAGAGACCCAGTACTTC. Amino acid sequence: CAWSTRGGVQETQYF.

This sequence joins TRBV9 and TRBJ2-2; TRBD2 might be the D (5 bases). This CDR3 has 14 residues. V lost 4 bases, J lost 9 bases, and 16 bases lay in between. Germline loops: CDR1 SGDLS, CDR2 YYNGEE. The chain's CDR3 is CASSQREPPRELFF. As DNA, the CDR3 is TGTGCCAGCAGCCAGAGGGAACCCCCCCGGGAGCTGTTTTTT.

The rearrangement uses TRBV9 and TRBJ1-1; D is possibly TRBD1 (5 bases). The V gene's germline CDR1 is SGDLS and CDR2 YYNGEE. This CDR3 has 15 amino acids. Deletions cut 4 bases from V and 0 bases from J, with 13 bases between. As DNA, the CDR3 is TGTGCCAGCAGCCCTCTGTGGGGGGTGAACACTGAAGCTTTCTTT. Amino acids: CASSPLWGVNTEAFF.

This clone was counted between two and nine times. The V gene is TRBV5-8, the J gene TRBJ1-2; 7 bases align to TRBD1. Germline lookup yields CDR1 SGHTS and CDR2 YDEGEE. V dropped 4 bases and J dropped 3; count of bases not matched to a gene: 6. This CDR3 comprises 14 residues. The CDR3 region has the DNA TGTGCCAGCAGCCCCAGACAGGGAGACTATGGCTACACCTTC. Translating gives CASSPRQGDYGYTF. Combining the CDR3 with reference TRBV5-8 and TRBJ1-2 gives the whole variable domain EAGVTQSPTHLIKTRGQQATLRCSPISGHTSVYWYQQALGLGLQFLLWYDEGEERNRGNFPPRFSGRQFPNYSSELNVNALELEDSALYLCASSPRQGDYGYTFGSGTRLTVV.

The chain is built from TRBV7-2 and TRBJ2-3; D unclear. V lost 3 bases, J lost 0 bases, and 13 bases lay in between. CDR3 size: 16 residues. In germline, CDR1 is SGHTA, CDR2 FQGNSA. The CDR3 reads CASSFLASSSTDTQYF. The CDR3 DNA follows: TGTGCCAGCAGCTTTTTAGCAAGTTCTAGCACAGATACGCAGTATTTT. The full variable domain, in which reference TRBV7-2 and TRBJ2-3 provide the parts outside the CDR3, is GAGVSQSPSNKVTEKGKDVELRCDPISGHTALYWYRQSLGQGLEFLIYFQGNSAPDKSGLPSDRFSAERTGGSVSTLTIQRTQQEDSAVYLCASSFLASSSTDTQYFGPGTRLTVL.

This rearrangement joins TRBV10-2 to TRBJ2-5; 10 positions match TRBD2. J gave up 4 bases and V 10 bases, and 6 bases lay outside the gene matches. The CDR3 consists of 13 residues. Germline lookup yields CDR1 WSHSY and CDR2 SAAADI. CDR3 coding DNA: TGCGCCACCTCTAGCGGGGGAGGAGAGACCCAGTACTTC. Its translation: CATSSGGGETQYF.

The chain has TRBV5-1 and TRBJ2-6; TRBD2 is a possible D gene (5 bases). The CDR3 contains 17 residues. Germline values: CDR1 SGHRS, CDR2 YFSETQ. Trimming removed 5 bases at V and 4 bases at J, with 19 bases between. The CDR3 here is CASSLPLRGPGANVLTF. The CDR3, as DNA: TGCGCCAGCAGTCTCCCCCTCAGAGGGCCGGGGGCCAACGTCCTGACTTTC.

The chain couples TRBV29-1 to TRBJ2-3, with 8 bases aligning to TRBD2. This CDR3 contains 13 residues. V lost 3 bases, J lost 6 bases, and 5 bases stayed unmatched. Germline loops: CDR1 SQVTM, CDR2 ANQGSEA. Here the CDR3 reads CSVDPGGADTQYF. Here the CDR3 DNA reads TGCAGCGTTGACCCCGGGGGGGCGGATACGCAGTATTTT.

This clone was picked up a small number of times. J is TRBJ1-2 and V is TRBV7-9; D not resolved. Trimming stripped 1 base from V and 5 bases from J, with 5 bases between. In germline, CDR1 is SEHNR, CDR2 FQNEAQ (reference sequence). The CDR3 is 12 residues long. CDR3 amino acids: CASSLELYGYTF. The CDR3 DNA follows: TGTGCCAGCAGCTTAGAGCTTTATGGCTACACCTTC.

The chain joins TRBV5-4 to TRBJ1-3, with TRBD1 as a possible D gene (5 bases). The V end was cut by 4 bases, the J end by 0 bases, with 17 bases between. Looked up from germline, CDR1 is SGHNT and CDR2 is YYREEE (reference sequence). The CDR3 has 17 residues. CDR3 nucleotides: TGTGCCAGCAGCGCCGGACACGGTCTCTACTCTGGAAACACCATATATTTT. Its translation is CASSAGHGLYSGNTIYF.

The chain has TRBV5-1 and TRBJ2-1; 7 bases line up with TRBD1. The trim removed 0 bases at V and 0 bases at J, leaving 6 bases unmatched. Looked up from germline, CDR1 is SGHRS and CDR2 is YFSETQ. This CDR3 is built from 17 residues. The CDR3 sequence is CASSLEGASSSYNEQFF. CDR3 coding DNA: TGCGCCAGCAGCTTGGAGGGGGCCTCTAGCTCCTACAATGAGCAGTTCTTC.

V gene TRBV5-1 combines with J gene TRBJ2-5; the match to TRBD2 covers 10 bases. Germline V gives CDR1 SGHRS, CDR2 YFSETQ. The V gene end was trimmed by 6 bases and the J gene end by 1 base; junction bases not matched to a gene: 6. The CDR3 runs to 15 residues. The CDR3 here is CASIPLAGAQETQYF. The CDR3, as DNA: TGCGCCAGCATTCCCCTAGCGGGGGCCCAAGAGACCCAGTACTTC. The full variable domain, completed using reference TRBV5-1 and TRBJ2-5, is KAGVTQTPRYLIKTRGQQVTLSCSPISGHRSVSWYQQTPGQGLQFLFEYFSETQRNKGNFPGRFSGRQFSNSRSEMNVSTLELGDSALYLCASIPLAGAQETQYFGPGTRLLVL.

CDR3 in DNA: TGTGCCAGTAGTATAGACTCTCAGGGGCGCAATCAGCCCCAGCATTTT. Its protein product is CASSIDSQGRNQPQHF. The chain is built from TRBV19 and TRBJ1-5; D is possibly TRBD1 (6 bases). This CDR3 spans 16 amino acids. Germline V gene lookup returns CDR1 LNHDA and CDR2 SQIVND (reference sequence). The V end lost 0 bases, the J end lost 2 bases, and 11 bases lay between the germline ends. Looking up the rest from reference TRBV19 and TRBJ1-5 gives the full variable domain: DGGITQSPKYLFRKEGQNVTLSCEQNLNHDAMYWYRQDPGQGLRLIYYSQIVNDFQKGDIAEGYSVSREKKESFPLTVTSAQKNPTAFYLCASSIDSQGRNQPQHFGDGTRLSIL.

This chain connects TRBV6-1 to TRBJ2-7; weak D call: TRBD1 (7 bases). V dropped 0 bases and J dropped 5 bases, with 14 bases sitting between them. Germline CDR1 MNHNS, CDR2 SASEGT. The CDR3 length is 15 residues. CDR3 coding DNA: TGTGCCAGCAGTGAAGCCGCAGGGGGGAGCCACGAGCAGTACGTC. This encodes CASSEAAGGSHEQYV.

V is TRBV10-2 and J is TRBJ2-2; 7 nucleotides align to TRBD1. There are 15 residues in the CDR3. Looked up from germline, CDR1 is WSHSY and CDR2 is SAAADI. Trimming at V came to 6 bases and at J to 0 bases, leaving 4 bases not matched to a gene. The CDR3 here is CASRGDSPNTGELFF. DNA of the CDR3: TGCGCCAGCAGAGGGGACAGTCCGAACACCGGGGAGCTGTTTTTT.

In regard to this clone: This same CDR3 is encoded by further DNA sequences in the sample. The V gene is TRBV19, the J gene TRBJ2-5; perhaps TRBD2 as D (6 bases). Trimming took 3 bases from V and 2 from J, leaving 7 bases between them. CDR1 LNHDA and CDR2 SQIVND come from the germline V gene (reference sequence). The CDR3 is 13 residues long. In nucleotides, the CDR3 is TGTGCCAGTAGTATTGCGGGGCAAGAGACCCAGTACTTC. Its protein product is CASSIAGQETQYF.

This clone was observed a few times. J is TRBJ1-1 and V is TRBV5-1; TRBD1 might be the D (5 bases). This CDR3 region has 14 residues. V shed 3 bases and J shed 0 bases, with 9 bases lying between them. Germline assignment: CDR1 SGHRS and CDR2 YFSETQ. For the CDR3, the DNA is TGCGCCAGCAGCTACGTGGACATGAACACTGAAGCTTTCTTT. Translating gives CASSYVDMNTEAFF.

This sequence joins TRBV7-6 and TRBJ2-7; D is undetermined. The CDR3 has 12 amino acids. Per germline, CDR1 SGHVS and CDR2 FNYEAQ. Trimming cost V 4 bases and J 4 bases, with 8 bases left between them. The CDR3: CASSSGPYEQYV. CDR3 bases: TGTGCCAGCAGCTCAGGCCCATACGAGCAGTACGTC.